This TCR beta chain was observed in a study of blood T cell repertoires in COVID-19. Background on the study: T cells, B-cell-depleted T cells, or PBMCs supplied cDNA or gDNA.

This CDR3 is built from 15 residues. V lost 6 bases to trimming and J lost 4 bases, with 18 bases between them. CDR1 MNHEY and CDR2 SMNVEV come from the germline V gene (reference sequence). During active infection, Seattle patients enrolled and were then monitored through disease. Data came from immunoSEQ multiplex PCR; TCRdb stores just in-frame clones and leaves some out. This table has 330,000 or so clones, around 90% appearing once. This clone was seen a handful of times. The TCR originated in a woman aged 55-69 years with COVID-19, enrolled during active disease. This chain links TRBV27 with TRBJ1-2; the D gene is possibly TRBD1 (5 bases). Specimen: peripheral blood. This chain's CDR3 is CASRNTGLGAYGYTF. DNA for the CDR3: TGTGCCAGCAGGAACACAGGATTAGGGGCCTATGGCTACACCTTC.